The entry below gives a single T cell receptor (beta chain) sequence along with its context. Antigen: not known. The data derive from a study of cytomegalovirus exposure and HLA in healthy donors. The PCR made use of 60 Vbeta and 13 Jbeta primers. Per the original data handling: An analysis performed later counted around 80 million unique TCR beta chains (approximately 10 million of them shared). The table came from immunoSEQ multiplex PCR; TCRdb's copy has only in-frame clones and leaves some out. D and trimming come from the DNA, and the V and J calls and clone size come from that table. This sample's clone table lists over 80,000 clones. Notes on the study in general: Solely CMV serostatus was available to characterize immune exposure.

The sequence was collected from a girl aged 10 to 17 in good health and CMV-seropositive. What was sequenced was PBMCs.

CDR3 protein: CASSREDRALITNYGYTF. The CDR3 DNA follows: TGTGCCAGTAGTAGAGAGGACAGGGCCCTTATAACGAACTATGGCTACACCTTC. The J gene is TRBJ1-2, the V gene TRBV19; 8 bases map to TRBD1. V lost 4 bases to trimming and J lost 2 bases; unmatched junction nucleotides: 15. Germline V gives CDR1 LNHDA, CDR2 SQIVND (reference sequence). The CDR3 contains 18 residues.